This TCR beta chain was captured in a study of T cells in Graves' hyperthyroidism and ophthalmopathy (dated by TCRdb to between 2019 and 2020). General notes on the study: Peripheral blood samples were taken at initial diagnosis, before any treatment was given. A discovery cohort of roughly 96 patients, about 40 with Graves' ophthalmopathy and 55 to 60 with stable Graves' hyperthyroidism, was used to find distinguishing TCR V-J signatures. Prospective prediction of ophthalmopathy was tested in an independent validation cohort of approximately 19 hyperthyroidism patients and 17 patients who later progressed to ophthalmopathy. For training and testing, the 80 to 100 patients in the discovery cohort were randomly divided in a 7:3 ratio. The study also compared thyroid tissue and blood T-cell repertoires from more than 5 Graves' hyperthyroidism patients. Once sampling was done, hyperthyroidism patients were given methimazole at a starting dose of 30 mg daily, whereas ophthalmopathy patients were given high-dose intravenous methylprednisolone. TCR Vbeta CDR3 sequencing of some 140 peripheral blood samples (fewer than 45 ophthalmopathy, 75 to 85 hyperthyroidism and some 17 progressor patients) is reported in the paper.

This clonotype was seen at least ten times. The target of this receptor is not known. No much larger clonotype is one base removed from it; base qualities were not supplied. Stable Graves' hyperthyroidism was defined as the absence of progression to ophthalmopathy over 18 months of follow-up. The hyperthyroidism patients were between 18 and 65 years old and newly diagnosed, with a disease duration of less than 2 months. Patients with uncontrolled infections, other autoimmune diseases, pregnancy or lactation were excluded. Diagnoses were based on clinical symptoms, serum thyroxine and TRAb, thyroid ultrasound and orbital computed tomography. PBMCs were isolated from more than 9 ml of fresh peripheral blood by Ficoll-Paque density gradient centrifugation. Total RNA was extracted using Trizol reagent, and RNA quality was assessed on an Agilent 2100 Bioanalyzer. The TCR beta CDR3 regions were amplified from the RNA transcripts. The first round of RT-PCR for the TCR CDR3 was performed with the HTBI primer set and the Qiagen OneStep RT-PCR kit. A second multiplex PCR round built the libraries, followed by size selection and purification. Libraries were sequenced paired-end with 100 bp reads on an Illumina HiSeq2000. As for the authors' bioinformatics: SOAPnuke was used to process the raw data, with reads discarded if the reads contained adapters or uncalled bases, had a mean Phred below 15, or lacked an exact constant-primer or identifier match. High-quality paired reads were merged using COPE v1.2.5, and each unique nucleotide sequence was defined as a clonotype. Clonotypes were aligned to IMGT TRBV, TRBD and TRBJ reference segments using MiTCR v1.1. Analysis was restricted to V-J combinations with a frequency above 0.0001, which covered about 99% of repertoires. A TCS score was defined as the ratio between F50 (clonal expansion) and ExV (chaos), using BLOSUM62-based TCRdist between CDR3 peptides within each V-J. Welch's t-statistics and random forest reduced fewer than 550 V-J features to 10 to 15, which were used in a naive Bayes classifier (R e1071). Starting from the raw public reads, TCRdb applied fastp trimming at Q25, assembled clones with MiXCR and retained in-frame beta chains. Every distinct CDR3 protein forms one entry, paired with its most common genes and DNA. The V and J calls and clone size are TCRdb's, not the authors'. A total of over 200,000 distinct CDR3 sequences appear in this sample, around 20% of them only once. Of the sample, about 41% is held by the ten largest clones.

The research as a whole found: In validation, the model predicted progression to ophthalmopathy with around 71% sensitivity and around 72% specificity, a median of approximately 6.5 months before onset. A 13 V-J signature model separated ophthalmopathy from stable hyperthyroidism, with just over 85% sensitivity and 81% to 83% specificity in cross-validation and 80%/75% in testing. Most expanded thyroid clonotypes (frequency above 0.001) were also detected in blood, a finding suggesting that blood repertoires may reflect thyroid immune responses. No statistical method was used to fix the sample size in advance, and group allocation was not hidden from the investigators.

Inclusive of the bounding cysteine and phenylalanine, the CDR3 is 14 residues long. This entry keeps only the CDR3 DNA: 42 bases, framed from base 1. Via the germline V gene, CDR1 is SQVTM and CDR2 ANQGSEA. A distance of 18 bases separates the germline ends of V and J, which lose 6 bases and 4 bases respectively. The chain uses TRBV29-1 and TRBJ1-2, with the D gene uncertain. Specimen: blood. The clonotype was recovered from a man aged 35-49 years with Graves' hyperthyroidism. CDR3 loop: CSVGSLGNIYGYTF. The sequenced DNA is TGCAGCGTGGGTTCTCTGGGGAATATCTATGGCTACACCTTC.